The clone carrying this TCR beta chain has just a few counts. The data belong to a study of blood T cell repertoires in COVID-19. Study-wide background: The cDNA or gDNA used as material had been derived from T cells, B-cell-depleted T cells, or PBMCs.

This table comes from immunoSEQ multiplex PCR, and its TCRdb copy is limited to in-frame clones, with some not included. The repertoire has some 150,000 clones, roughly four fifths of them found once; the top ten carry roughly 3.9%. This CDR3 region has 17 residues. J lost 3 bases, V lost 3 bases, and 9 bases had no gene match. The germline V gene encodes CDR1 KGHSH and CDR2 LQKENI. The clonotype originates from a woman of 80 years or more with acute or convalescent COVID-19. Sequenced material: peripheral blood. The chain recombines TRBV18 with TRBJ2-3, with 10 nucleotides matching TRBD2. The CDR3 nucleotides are TGTGCCAGCTCACCTGCGACTAGCGGGCCCGGGACAGATACGCAGTATTTT. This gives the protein CASSPATSGPGTDTQYF.